This T cell receptor beta chain was documented in a study of T cell responses to AZD1222 COVID-19 vaccine (dated by TCRdb to about 2021). About the full investigation: A total of 230 to 250 trial participants underwent TCR sequencing, of whom some 200 had received two doses of AZD1222 and 26 had received two doses of the MenACWY control vaccine. Trial participants were enrolled by age into subgroups of 18-55, 56-69 and 70-plus years, and roughly 160, 29 and 62 TCR-sequenced participants, respectively, were included in these subgroups. Broader findings and caveats from the paper: No day 14 peak-response samples were available, so repertoires were characterized only after the peak T cell response. Reportedly, close to half of the unique spike-specific TCRs recognized epitopes lying outside the regions that are mutated in the B.1.351 and B.1.1.7 variants. The 56-69-year group was small, and its depth increase did not reach significance, likely because of low power. Only five or six AZD1222 recipients were SARS-CoV-2 seropositive at baseline, limiting conclusions about previously exposed vaccinees. The whole spike protein was spanned by vaccine-associated CD4 TCRs, and dominant responses were seen in regions 160-218 and 743-854. After two AZD1222 doses, spike-specific TCR breadth and depth were significantly higher than at day 0 and than in MenACWY recipients. Most participants were white British and females outnumbered males, and the authors suggested that clonal diversity may have been underestimated.

Worth noting for this clone: This receptor's antigen is unknown. No much larger clone exists at a distance of one base, and base qualities are not known.

The CDR3 regions of human TCRbeta chains were subjected to immunosequencing. The paper's data handling went like this. Repertoire TCRs were matched against a reference library of SARS-CoV-2-specific TCRs generated with the MIRA antigen-specificity platform. Breadth meant the fraction of unique TCRs that were SARS-CoV-2-associated, whereas depth meant the fraction of total T cells that were SARS-CoV-2-associated. Using the MIRA data, each spike-specific TCR was mapped to the spike region that the TCR reacts to and placed in a CD4 or CD8 class. Log10-transformed breadth and depth values were compared by one-way ANOVA with Sidak's multiple comparisons tests. Held by TCRdb, this immuneACCESS table contains in-frame sequences only and omits some clones. Under half of the omission traces to an unresolved V gene where checked; the cause of the rest is unknown. V and J calls and clone size follow that table, whereas D and trimming were derived from the DNA. A total of about 42,000 clones appear in this sample, about 87% of them only once. Approximately 25% of the sample rests with the top ten.

The time point label here, explained by the study, means: about 28 days (+/-7) after the second vaccine dose. Because spike-specific TCR depth and breadth did not differ between the two schedules, AZD1222 recipients who got a second dose at roughly 4 weeks were pooled with those who got a second dose at roughly 12 weeks. Vaccinee samples were obtained from the UK trials COV001 and COV002, which included a single-blind randomized controlled phase 2/3 trial of AZD1222 (ChAdOx1 nCoV-19) in healthy adults. For TCRbeta chain sequencing, PBMC samples from trial participants were taken at day 0 and at day 28 after the second dose. This sequence originates from an adult who received the AZD1222 COVID-19 vaccine. Sequencing used peripheral blood, obtained 28 days after the second AZD1222 dose.

Read as DNA, the sequence is TGTGCCAGCAGTTTTGGACTAGCGGGGGAAGAGACCCAGTACTTC. Its protein product is CASSFGLAGEETQYF. The sequence joins TRBV6-5 to TRBJ2-5, with 13 bases matching TRBD2. Trimming removed 4 bases from V and 3 bases from J; the gene matches leave 2 bases unexplained. CDR1 and CDR2, looked up from the germline V gene, are MNHEY and SVGAGI. The CDR3 runs 15 residues from the cysteine to the phenylalanine. Just the 45-base CDR3 DNA is kept, in frame starting at base 1.